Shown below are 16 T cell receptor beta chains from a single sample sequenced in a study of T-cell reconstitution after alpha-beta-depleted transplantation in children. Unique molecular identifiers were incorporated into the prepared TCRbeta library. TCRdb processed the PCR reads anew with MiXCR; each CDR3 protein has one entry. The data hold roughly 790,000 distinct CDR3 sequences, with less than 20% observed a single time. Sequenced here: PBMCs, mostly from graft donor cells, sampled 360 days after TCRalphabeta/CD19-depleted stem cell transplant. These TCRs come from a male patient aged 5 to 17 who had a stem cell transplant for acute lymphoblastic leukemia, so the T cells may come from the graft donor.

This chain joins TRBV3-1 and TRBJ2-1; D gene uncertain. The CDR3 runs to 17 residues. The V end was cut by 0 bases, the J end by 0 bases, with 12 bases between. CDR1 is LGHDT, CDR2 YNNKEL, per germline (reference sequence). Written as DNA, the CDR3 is TGTGCCAGCAGCCAAGAAGGACCGACCCCCTCCTACAATGAGCAGTTCTTC. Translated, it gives CASSQEGPTPSYNEQFF.

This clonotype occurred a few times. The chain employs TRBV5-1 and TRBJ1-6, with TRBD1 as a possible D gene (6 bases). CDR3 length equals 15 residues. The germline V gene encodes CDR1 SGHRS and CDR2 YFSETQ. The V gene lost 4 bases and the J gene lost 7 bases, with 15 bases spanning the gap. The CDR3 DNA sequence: TGCGCCAGCAGCCCCAGGGGTTATAAGAATTCACCCCTCCACTTT. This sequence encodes CASSPRGYKNSPLHF.

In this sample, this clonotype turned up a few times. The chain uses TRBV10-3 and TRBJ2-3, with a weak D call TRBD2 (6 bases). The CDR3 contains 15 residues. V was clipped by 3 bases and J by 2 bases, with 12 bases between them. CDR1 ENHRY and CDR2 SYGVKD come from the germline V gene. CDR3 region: CAISDWRGNTDTQYF. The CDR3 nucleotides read TGTGCCATCAGTGATTGGAGGGGTAACACAGATACGCAGTATTTT.

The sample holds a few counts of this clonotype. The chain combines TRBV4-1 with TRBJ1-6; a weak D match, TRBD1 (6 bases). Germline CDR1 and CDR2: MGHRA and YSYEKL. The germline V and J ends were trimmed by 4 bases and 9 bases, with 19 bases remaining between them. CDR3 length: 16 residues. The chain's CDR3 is CASSLEGTSLSSPLHF. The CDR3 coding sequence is TGCGCCAGCAGCCTCGAAGGGACAAGCCTTTCTTCACCCCTCCACTTT.

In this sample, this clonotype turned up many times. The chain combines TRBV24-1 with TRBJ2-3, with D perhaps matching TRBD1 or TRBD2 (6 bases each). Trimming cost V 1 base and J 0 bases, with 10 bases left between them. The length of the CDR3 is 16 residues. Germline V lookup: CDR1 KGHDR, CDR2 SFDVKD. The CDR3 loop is CATSDLRGLSTDTQYF. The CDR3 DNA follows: TGTGCCACCAGTGATTTACGGGGGCTAAGCACAGATACGCAGTATTTT.

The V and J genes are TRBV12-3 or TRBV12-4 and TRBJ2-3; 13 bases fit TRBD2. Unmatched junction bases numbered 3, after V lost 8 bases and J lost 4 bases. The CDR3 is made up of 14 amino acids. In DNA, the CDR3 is TGTGCCAGCCGGACTAGCGGGAGATCAGATACGCAGTATTTT. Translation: CASRTSGRSDTQYF.

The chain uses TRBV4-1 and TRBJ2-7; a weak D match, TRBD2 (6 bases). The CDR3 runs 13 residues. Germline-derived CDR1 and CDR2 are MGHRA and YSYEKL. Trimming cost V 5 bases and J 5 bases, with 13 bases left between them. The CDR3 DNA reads TGCGCCAGCAGCTCGGGACTCTGGGACGAGCAGTACTTC. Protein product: CASSSGLWDEQYF.

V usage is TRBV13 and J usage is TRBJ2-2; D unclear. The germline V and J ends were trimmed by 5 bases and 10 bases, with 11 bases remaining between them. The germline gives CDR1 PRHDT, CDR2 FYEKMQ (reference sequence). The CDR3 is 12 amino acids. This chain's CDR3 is CASSPGFEELFF. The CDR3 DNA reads TGTGCCAGCAGCCCAGGTTTTGAGGAGCTGTTTTTT.

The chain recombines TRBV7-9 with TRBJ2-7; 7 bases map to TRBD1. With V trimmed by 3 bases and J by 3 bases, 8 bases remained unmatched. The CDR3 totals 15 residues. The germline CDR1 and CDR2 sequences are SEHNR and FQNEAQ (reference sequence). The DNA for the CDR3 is TGTGCCAGCAGCTTGGGGGAAGGGGGCGACTACGAGCAGTACTTC. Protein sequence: CASSLGEGGDYEQYF.

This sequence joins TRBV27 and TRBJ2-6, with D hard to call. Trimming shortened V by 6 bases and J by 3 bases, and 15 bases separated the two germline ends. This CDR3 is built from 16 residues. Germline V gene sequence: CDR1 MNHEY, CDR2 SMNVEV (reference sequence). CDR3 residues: CASSTIVSDGANVLTF. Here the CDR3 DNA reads TGTGCCAGCAGCACCATCGTGAGCGATGGGGCCAACGTCCTGACTTTC.

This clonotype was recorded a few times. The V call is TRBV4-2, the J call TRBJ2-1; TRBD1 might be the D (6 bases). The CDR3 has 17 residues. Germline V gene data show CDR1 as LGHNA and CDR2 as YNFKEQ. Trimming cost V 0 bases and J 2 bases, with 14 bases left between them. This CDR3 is CASSQEGARAAYNEQFF. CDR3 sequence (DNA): TGTGCCAGCAGCCAAGAGGGGGCGAGAGCGGCCTACAATGAGCAGTTCTTC.

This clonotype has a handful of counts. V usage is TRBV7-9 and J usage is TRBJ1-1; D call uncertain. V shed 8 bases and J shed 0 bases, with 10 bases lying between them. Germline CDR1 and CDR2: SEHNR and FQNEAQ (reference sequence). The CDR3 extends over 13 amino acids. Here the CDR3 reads CASGEGMNTEAFF. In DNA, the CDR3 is TGTGCCAGCGGAGAAGGGATGAACACTGAAGCTTTCTTT.

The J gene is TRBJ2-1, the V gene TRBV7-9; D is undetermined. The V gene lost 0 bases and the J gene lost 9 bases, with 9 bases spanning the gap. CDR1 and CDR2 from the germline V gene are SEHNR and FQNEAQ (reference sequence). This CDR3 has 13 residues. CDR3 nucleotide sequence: TGTGCCAGCAGCTTAGCCGGTCGGATTGAGCAGTTCTTC. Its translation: CASSLAGRIEQFF.

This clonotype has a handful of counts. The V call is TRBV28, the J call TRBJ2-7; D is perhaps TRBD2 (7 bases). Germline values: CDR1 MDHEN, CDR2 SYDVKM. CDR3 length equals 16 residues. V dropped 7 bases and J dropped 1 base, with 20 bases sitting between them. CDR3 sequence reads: CASTLGGGPVSYEQYF. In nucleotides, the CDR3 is TGTGCCAGCACCCTAGGGGGAGGGCCTGTTTCCTACGAGCAGTACTTC.

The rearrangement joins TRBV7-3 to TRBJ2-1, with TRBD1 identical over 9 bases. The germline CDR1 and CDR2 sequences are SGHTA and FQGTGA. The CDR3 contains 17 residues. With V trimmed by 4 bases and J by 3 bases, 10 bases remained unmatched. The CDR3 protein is CASSSLDRGYFYNEQFF. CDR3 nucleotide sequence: TGTGCCAGCAGCTCCCTGGACAGGGGCTATTTCTACAATGAGCAGTTCTTC.

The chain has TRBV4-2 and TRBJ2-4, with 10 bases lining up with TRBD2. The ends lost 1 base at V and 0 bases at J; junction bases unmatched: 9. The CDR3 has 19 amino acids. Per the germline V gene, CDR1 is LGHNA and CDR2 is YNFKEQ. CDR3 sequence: CASSQGLAGGSLAKNIQYF. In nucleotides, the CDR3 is TGTGCCAGCAGCCAAGGACTAGCGGGCGGGAGCCTAGCCAAAAACATTCAGTACTTC.